This T cell receptor beta chain originates from a study of early T cells in non-severe SARS-CoV-2 infection. V shed 1 base and J 3 bases; nucleotides not matched to a gene: 0. CDR1 DFQATT and CDR2 SNEGSKA come from the germline V gene (reference sequence). There are 13 residues in the CDR3. TCRdb ran MiXCR on the 5' RACE reads and lists one entry per CDR3 protein. The sample has tens of thousands of distinct CDR3 sequences, roughly 6% seen once; the top ten hold approximately 13%. At least ten counts were recorded for this clonotype. What was sequenced was whole blood. The receptor was isolated from an adult who was a healthcare worker with PCR-confirmed SARS-CoV-2 infection or an uninfected control (not recorded which). This chain joins TRBV20-1 and TRBJ1-1; 9 bases are shared with TRBD1. The CDR3 nucleotides read TGCAGTGCTAGAGGGACAGGGGACACTGAAGCTTTCTTT. Amino acids: CSARGTGDTEAFF.